These 16 T cell receptor beta chains share one sample of origin, sequenced in a study of T cell repertoires in cytomegalovirus infection (dated by TCRdb to between 2019 and 2020). The meaning of the sample's treatment or condition label: in vitro stimulation with specific CMV peptide epitopes to enrich CMV-specific T cells. Their antigen targets remain unknown. Instrument used: Illumina HiSeq 1500. TCRdb applied fastp at Q25 and MiXCR to the public reads, then kept only in-frame beta chains. One record per CDR3 amino acid sequence lists the most common genes and DNA. In all, the sample holds 650,000 to 900,000 distinct CDR3 sequences, and 25% to 35% of those were seen once. The ten largest clones represent around 14% of the sample. Sequenced material: cultured CD8+ T cells from PBMCs, taken from culture after CMV antigen stimulation. The receptors derive from a human donor in good health (CMV status not recorded). Some clones in this sample may be carry-over from other donors' samples.

This clonotype was detected only a few times. V is TRBV7-9 and J is TRBJ2-1, with D unresolved. With 8 bases removed from V and 3 bases from J, the gap between germline ends came to 11 bases. Germline CDR1 and CDR2: SEHNR and FQNEAQ (reference sequence). The CDR3 extends over 13 amino acids. The CDR3, as DNA: TGTGCCAGCGGGCTAGAAAGCTACAATGAGCAGTTCTTC. Its translation: CASGLESYNEQFF. Combining the CDR3 with reference TRBV7-9 and TRBJ2-1 gives the whole variable domain DTGVSQNPRHKITKRGQNVTFRCDPISEHNRLYWYRQTLGQGPEFLTYFQNEAQLEKSRLLSDRFSAERPKGSFSTLEIQRTEQGDSAMYLCASGLESYNEQFFGPGTRLTVL.

This clonotype was detected ten times or more. The gene calls are TRBV11-1 and TRBJ2-3; the match to TRBD1 covers 10 bases. Losses at the gene ends were 5 bases for V and 4 bases for J; bases not matched to a gene: 9. Germline V gene data show CDR1 as SGHAT and CDR2 as FQDESV (reference sequence). The CDR3 has 16 amino acids. The CDR3 DNA reads TGTGCCAGCAGCCAGGCGACAGGGGGCCTGGCAGATACGCAGTATTTT. Protein product: CASSQATGGLADTQYF.

This clonotype was detected a few times. The chain is built from TRBV27 and TRBJ2-2, with D tentatively TRBD2 (6 bases). In germline, CDR1 is MNHEY, CDR2 SMNVEV (reference sequence). V dropped 2 bases and J dropped 7 bases, with 8 bases sitting between them. This CDR3 is built from 13 residues. The CDR3 here is CASSLGRFGELFF. The CDR3 DNA sequence: TGTGCCAGCAGTTTAGGGAGGTTCGGGGAGCTGTTTTTT.

In this sample, this clonotype turned up many times. The chain combines TRBV7-8 with TRBJ2-1; D unresolved. Germline loops: CDR1 SGHVS, CDR2 FQNEAQ. The CDR3 length is 13 residues. V dropped 3 bases and J dropped 2 bases, with 5 bases sitting between them. In DNA, the CDR3 is TGTGCCAGCAGCTTTCCCCCCTACAATGAGCAGTTCTTC. The encoded protein is CASSFPPYNEQFF.

The chain couples TRBV25-1 to TRBJ1-2, with a possible D match to TRBD1 (6 bases). V was clipped by 2 bases and J by 0 bases, with 16 bases between them. This CDR3 is 17 amino acids long. Per the germline V gene, CDR1 is MGHDK and CDR2 is SYGVNS. The CDR3 DNA follows: TGTGCCAGCAGTGAAATGGGCAGGGGAGGGCCTAACTATGGCTACACCTTC. Translation gives CASSEMGRGGPNYGYTF.

The chain couples TRBV5-1 to TRBJ2-1; TRBD1 agrees at 7 bases. V lost 2 bases to trimming and J lost 0 bases; unmatched junction nucleotides: 8. Germline V gene lookup returns CDR1 SGHRS and CDR2 YFSETQ. The CDR3 is 17 amino acids. The CDR3 DNA is TGCGCCAGCAGCTTACCCCCGGGACAGAGCTCCTACAATGAGCAGTTCTTC. It is translated as CASSLPPGQSSYNEQFF. Full variable domain (remainder filled in from reference TRBV5-1 and TRBJ2-1): KAGVTQTPRYLIKTRGQQVTLSCSPISGHRSVSWYQQTPGQGLQFLFEYFSETQRNKGNFPGRFSGRQFSNSRSEMNVSTLELGDSALYLCASSLPPGQSSYNEQFFGPGTRLTVL.

This clonotype was observed at least ten times. The V gene is TRBV4-2, the J gene TRBJ2-2; D might be TRBD1 (6 bases). V was clipped by 4 bases and J by 3 bases, with 9 bases between them. CDR1 is LGHNA, CDR2 YNFKEQ, per germline. The CDR3 extends over 14 amino acids. CDR3: CASSLYRDTGELFF. CDR3 DNA sequence: TGTGCCAGCAGCCTGTACAGGGACACCGGGGAGCTGTTTTTT.

V usage is TRBV4-2 and J usage is TRBJ1-1, with TRBD1 matching 8 bases. The CDR3 extends over 15 amino acids. The junction had 9 bases not matched to a gene; V was cut back by 2 bases and J by 7 bases. CDR1 and CDR2 from the germline V gene are LGHNA and YNFKEQ. The CDR3 here is CASSQPITGGIEAFF. CDR3 coding DNA: TGTGCCAGCAGCCAACCTATAACAGGGGGAATTGAAGCTTTCTTT.

This sequence joins TRBV7-9 and TRBJ2-4; 7 positions agree with TRBD2. V was clipped by 1 base and J by 8 bases; unmatched bases: 2. This CDR3 has 13 residues. Per germline, CDR1 SEHNR and CDR2 FQNEAQ (reference sequence). The CDR3 DNA reads TGTGCCAGCAGCTTAGATGGGAGGGACATTCAGTACTTC. Protein: CASSLDGRDIQYF.

The chain is built from TRBV4-1 and TRBJ2-7; D may be TRBD2 (5 bases). Trimming shortened V by 0 bases and J by 6 bases, and 12 bases separated the two germline ends. The CDR3 runs 14 residues. Per germline, CDR1 MGHRA and CDR2 YSYEKL. CDR3 sequence reads: CASSQEPLRGEQYF. CDR3 coding DNA: TGCGCCAGCAGCCAAGAACCCCTCCGGGGCGAGCAGTACTTC.

The chain joins TRBV27 to TRBJ2-1; 9 bases line up with TRBD1. This CDR3 has 16 residues. Germline V gene sequence: CDR1 MNHEY, CDR2 SMNVEV (reference sequence). Trimming cost V 3 bases and J 6 bases; bases outside gene matches: 9. As DNA, the CDR3 is TGTGCCAGCAGTTTCCACAGGGGGCGCATATTCAATGAGCAGTTCTTC. Its translation is CASSFHRGRIFNEQFF.

V and J are TRBV6-6 and TRBJ1-6; D ambiguous. The CDR3 extends over 16 amino acids. The V gene's germline CDR1 is MNHNY and CDR2 SVGAGI (reference sequence). Trimming shortened V by 3 bases and J by 2 bases, and 11 bases separated the two germline ends. The CDR3, as DNA: TGTGCCAGCAGTTATCAACAGATGACCTATAATTCACCCCTCCACTTT. Residues: CASSYQQMTYNSPLHF.

This clonotype was detected a few times. This chain links TRBV12-3 or TRBV12-4 with TRBJ1-2; TRBD1 matches 10 bases. The V gene end was trimmed by 5 bases and the J gene end by 6 bases; junction bases not matched to a gene: 15. The CDR3 has 17 residues. CDR3 DNA: TGTGCCAGCAGTAGCTGGGGACAGGGGATCGGCGAGGATGGCTACACCTTC. Its protein is CASSSWGQGIGEDGYTF.

In this sample, this clonotype turned up a few times. The chain carries TRBV12-3 or TRBV12-4 and TRBJ2-1, with D possibly TRBD1 on 5 matching bases. V dropped 6 bases and J dropped 5 bases, with 14 bases sitting between them. The CDR3 runs to 14 residues. The CDR3 is CASREQGIDNEQFF. The CDR3, as DNA: TGTGCCAGCAGAGAGCAGGGCATCGACAATGAGCAGTTCTTC.

The chain couples TRBV6-1 to TRBJ2-7; D is undetermined. The CDR3 consists of 13 residues. The germline V and J ends were trimmed by 5 bases and 0 bases, with 8 bases remaining between them. Per the germline V gene, CDR1 is MNHNS and CDR2 is SASEGT. This CDR3 is CASSIGPSYEQYF. The DNA for the CDR3 is TGTGCCAGCAGTATAGGACCCTCCTACGAGCAGTACTTC.

The table lists this clonotype with a few counts. The chain recombines TRBV12-3 or TRBV12-4 with TRBJ1-4; perhaps TRBD1 as D (5 bases). The CDR3 consists of 13 residues. Trimming removed 6 bases at V and 7 bases at J, with 12 bases between. The DNA for the CDR3 is TGTGCCAGCAGCCGGACGGGGGGTGAAAAACTGTTTTTT. Its translation: CASSRTGGEKLFF.